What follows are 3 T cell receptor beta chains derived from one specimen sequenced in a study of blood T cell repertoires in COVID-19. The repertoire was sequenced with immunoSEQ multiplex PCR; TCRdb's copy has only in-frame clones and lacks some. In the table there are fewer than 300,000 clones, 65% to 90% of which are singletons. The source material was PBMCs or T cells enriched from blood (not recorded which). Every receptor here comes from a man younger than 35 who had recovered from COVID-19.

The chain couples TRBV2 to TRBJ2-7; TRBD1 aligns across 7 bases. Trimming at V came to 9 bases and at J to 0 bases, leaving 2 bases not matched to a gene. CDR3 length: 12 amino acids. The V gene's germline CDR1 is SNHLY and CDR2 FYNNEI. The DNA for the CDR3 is TGTGCCAGTAGACAGGGCTCCTACGAGCAGTACTTC. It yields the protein CASRQGSYEQYF.

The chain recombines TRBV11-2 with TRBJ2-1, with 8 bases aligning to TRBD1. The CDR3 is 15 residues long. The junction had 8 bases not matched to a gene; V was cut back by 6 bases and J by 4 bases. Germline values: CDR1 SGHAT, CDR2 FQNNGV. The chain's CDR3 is CASSPGDRQYNEQFF. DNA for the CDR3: TGTGCCAGCAGTCCGGGGGACAGGCAGTACAATGAGCAGTTCTTC.

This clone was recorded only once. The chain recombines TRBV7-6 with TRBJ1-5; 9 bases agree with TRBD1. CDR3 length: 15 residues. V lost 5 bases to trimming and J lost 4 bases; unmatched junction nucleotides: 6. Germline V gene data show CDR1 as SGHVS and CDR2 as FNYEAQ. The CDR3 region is CASSPGQGSNQPQHF. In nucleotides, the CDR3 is TGTGCCAGCAGCCCGGGACAGGGTTCGAATCAGCCCCAGCATTTT. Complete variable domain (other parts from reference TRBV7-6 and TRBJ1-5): GAGVSQSPRYKVTKRGQDVALRCDPISGHVSLYWYRQALGQGPEFLTYFNYEAQQDKSGLPNDRFSAERPEGSISTLTIQRTEQRDSAMYRCASSPGQGSNQPQHFGDGTRLSIL.